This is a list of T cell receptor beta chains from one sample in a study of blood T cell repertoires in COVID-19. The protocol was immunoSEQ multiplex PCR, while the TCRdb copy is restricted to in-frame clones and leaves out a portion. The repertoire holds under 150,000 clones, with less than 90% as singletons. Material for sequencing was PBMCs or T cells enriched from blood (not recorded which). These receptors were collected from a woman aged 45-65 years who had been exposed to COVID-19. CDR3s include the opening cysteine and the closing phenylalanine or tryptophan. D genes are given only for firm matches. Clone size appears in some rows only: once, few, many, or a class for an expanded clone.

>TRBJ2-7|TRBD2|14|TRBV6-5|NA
CASRDSSGTYEQYF
TGTGCCAGCAGGGACTCTAGCGGGACCTACGAGCAGTACTTC
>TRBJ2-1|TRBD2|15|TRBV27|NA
CASSFTSGRFVEQFF
TGTGCCAGCAGTTTCACTAGCGGGAGATTCGTGGAGCAGTTCTTC
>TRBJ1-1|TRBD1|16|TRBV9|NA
CASSGEGGRGNTEAFF
TGTGCCAGCAGTGGGGAAGGGGGCAGGGGGAACACTGAAGCTTTCTTT
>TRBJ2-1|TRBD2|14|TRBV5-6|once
CASSLGRLADEQFF
TGTGCCAGCAGCTTGGGTAGACTAGCCGACGAGCAGTTCTTC
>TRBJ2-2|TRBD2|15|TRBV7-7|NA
CASSTTSGGRRELFF
TGTGCTAGCAGCACGACTAGCGGGGGGAGACGGGAGCTGTTTTTT
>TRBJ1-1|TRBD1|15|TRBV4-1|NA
CASSQPGQGGTEAFF
TGCGCCAGCAGCCAACCGGGACAGGGGGGGACTGAAGCTTTCTTT
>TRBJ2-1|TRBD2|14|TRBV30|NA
CAWSSLAATNEQFF
TGTGCCTGGAGTAGTCTAGCGGCAACCAATGAGCAGTTCTTC
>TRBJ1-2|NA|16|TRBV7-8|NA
CASSPWAQPANYGYTF
TGTGCCAGCAGCCCCTGGGCCCAACCAGCTAACTATGGCTACACCTTC
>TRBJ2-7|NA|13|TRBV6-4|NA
CASSDSLSYEQYF
TGTGCCAGCAGTGACTCCCTTTCTTACGAGCAGTACTTC
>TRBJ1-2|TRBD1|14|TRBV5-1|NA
CASSATGERRIRTF
TGCGCCAGCAGCGCGACAGGGGAGAGGAGAATTCGCACCTTC
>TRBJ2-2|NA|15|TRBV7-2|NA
CASSTQLALSGELFF
TGTGCCAGCAGCACCCAACTAGCTTTGAGCGGGGAGCTGTTTTTT
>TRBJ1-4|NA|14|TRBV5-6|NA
CASSRRGANEKLFF
TGTGCCAGCAGCCGGAGGGGAGCTAATGAAAAACTGTTTTTT
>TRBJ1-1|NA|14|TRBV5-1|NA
CASSLVGGSTEAFF
TGCGCCAGCAGCTTGGTGGGGGGGAGTACTGAAGCTTTCTTT
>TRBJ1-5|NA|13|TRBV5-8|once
CASSLYGNQPQHF
TGTGCCAGCAGCTTGTATGGCAATCAGCCCCAGCATTTT
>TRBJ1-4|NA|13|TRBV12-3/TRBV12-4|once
CASTPGLGEKLFF
TGTGCCAGCACCCCTGGCCTAGGTGAAAAACTGTTTTTT
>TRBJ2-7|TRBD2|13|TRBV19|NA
CASSNSGSYEQYF
TGTGCCAGTAGTAACAGCGGGAGCTACGAGCAGTACTTC